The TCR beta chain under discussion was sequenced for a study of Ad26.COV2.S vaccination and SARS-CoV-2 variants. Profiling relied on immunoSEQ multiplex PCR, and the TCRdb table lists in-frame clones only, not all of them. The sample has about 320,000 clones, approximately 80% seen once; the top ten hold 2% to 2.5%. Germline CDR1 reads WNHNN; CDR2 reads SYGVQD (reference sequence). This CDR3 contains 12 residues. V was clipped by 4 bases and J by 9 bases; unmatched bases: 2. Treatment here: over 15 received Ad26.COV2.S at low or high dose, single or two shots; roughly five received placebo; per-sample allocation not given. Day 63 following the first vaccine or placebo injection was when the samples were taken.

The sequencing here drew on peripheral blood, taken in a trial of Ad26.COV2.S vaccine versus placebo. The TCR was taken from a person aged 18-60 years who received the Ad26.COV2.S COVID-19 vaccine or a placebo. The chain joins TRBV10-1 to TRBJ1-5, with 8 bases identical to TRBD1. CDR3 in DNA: TGCGCCAGCAGTGGACAGGGGCCGCCCCAGCATTTT. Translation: CASSGQGPPQHF.